This T cell receptor beta chain was sequenced during a study of glioma-infiltrating T cells after dendritic cell vaccination. Across the whole study: Glioblastoma patients came from Phase I and II dendritic cell vaccination trials. Autologous tumor lysate-pulsed dendritic cell vaccination was given between about 2003 and 2013.

The V gene end was trimmed by 8 bases and the J gene end by 7 bases; junction bases not matched to a gene: 7. Germline V gene lookup returns CDR1 MNHEY and CDR2 SVGAGI. The CDR3 length is 12 residues. Stated time point: after dendritic cell vaccination, including at tumor progression/relapse. Primers: 60 V beta forward and 13 J beta reverse. Method: immunoSEQ multiplex PCR; TCRdb's copy keeps in-frame clones and lacks some. The repertoire holds fewer than 75,000 clones, more than 70% seen once, with just under 9% in the top ten. Study outcomes and limitations: TCR clonality showed no direct relationship with survival.

This clone was detected ten times or more. No antigen is known for it. This clonotype originated in a human donor with glioblastoma. The J gene is TRBJ2-7, the V gene TRBV6-5; 8 bases match TRBD1. This material consisted of blood, taken after dendritic cell vaccination. CDR3 protein: CASRTGRGEQYF. The CDR3 DNA reads TGTGCCAGCCGGACAGGGCGGGGAGAGCAGTACTTC.